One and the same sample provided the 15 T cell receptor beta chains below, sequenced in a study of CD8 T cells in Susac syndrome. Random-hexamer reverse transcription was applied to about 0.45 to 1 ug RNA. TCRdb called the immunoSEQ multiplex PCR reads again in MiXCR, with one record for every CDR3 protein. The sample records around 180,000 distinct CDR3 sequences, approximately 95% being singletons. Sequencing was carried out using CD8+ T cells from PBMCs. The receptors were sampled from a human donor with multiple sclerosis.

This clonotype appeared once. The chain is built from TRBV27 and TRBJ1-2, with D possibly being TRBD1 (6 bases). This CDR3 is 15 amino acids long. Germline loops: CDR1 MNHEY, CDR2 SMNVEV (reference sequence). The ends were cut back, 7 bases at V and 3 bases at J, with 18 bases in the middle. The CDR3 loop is CASTSYLGQYYGYTF. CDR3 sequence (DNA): TGTGCCAGCACCTCTTACCTAGGACAGTACTATGGCTACACCTTC.

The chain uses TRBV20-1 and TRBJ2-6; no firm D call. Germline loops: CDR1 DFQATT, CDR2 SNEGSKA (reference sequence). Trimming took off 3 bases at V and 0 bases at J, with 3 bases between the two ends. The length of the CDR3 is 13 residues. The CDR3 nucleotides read TGCAGTGCTAGGGGCTCTGGGGCCAACGTCCTGACTTTC. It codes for CSARGSGANVLTF.

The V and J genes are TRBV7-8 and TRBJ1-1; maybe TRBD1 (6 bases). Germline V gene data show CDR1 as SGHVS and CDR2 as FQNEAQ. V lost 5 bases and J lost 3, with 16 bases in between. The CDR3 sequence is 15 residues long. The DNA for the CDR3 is TGTGCCAGCAGCCTCTGGGGGGGGCAAGACACTGAAGCTTTCTTT. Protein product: CASSLWGGQDTEAFF.

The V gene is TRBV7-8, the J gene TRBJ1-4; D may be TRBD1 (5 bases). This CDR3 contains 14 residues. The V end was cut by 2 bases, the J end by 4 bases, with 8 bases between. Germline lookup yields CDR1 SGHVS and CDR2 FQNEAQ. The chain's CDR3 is CASSLTGDNEKLFF. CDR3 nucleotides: TGTGCCAGCAGCTTAACGGGGGATAATGAAAAACTGTTTTTT.

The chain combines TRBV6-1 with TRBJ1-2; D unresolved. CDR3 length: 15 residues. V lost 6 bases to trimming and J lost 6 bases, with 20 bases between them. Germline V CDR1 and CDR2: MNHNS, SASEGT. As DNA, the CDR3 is TGTGCCAGCAGCATTAAGGGTCCGTTTTCGCATGGCTACACCTTC. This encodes CASSIKGPFSHGYTF.

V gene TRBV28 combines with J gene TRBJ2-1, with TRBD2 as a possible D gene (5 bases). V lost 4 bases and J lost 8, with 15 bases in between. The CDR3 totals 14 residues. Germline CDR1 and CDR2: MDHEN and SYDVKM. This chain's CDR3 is CASSSAPGSHEQFF. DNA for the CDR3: TGTGCCAGCAGTTCGGCCCCGGGAAGCCATGAGCAGTTCTTC.

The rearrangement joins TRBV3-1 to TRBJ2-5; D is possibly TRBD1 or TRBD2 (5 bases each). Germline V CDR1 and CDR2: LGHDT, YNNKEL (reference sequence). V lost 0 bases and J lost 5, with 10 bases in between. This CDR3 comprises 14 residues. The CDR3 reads CASSQEQGGETQYF. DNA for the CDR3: TGTGCCAGCAGCCAAGAGCAGGGCGGGGAGACCCAGTACTTC.

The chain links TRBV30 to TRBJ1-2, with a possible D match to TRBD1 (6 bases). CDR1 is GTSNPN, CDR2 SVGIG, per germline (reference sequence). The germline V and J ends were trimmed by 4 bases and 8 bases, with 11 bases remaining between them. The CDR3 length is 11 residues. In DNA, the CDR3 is TGTGCCTGGACCGACAGGTCGGGCTACACCTTC. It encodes CAWTDRSGYTF.

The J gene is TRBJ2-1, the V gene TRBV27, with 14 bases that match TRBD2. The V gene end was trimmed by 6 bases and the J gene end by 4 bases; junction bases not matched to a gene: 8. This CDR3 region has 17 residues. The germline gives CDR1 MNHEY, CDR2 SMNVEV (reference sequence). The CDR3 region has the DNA TGTGCCAGCAGCCCACTGACTAGCGGGGGGGCATACAATGAGCAGTTCTTC. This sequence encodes CASSPLTSGGAYNEQFF.

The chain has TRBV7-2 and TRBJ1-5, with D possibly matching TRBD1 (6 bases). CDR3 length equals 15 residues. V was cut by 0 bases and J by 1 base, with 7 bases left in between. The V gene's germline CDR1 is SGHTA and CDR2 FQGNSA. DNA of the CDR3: TGTGCCAGCAGCTTAGCCCAGGGGAGCAATCAGCCCCAGCATTTT. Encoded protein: CASSLAQGSNQPQHF.

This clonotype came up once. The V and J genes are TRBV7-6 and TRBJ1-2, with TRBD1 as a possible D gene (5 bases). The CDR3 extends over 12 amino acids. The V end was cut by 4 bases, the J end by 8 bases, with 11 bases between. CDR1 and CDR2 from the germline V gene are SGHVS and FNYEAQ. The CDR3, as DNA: TGTGCCAGCAGCTCCGGCAGGGAAGGCTACACCTTC. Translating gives CASSSGREGYTF.

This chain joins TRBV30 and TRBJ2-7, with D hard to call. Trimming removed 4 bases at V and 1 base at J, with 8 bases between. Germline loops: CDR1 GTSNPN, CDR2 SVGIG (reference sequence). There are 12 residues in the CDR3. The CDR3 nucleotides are TGTGCCTGGAAAAGAATTTCCTACGAGCAGTACTTC. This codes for CAWKRISYEQYF.

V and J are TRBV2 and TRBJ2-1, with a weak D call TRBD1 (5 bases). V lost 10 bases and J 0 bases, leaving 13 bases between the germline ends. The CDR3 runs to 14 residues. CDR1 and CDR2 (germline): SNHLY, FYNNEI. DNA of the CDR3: TGTGCCAACTGGGGCGGTACCTCCTACAATGAGCAGTTCTTC. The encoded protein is CANWGGTSYNEQFF.

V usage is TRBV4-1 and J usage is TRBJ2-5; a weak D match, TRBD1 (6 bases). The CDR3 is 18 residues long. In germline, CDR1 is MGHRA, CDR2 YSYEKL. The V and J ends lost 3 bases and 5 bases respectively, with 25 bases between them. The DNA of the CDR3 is TGCGCCAGCAGCCACCTAACCCTCAGGGGAACCCTTCTTGAGACCCAGTACTTC. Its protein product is CASSHLTLRGTLLETQYF.

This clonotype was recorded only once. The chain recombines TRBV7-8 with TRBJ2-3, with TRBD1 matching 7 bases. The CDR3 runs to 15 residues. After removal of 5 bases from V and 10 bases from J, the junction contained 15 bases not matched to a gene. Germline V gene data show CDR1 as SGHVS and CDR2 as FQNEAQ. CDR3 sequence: CASSRWTGPELSQYF. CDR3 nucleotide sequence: TGTGCCAGCAGCCGTTGGACAGGTCCCGAGTTATCGCAGTATTTT.